Listed here is a single TCR beta chain. Its antigen is currently unknown. Profiled with immunoSEQ multiplex PCR; TCRdb holds only in-frame clones, not every one. The sample lists 12,000 or so clones, around 83% seen once, with roughly 29% in the top ten. The data belong to a study of PD-1 blockade in classical Hodgkin lymphoma. Study details: Patients got intravenous nivolumab 3 mg/kg every 2 weeks. The study's findings and limits: Patients were excluded if nivolumab began under 1 year after ASCT (the autologous transplant). Possibly reflecting disease activity or prior therapy, repertoire differences have causes that remain undefined.

Brentuximab vedotin exposure varied among the patients, all of whom had relapsed after autologous stem cell transplantation. Trimming took off 6 bases at V and 0 bases at J, with 12 bases between the two ends. The CDR3 contains 14 residues. Germline CDR1 and CDR2: MDHEN and SYDVKM. The sequencing used peripheral blood mononuclear cells (PBMCs), collected at baseline. The chain uses TRBV28 and TRBJ2-7; maybe TRBD1 (5 bases). This sequence was found in a human donor with classical Hodgkin lymphoma. The CDR3 nucleotides read TGTGCCAGCAGGGCGACCGACAGCTCCTACGAGCAGTACTTC. Translating it yields CASRATDSSYEQYF.